The 2 T cell receptor beta chains below come from one sample, sequenced in a study of blood T cell repertoires in COVID-19. Measured with immunoSEQ multiplex PCR; TCRdb has only the in-frame clones, and not every one. Of hundreds of thousands of clones listed, approximately 86% are singletons. Sequenced material: PBMCs or T cells enriched from blood (not recorded which). The receptors stem from a woman aged 35 to 49 with acute COVID-19.

This chain connects TRBV11-2 to TRBJ1-2; 8 bases align to TRBD1. Trimming at V came to 1 base and at J to 2 bases, leaving 9 bases not matched to a gene. Germline CDR1 reads SGHAT; CDR2 reads FQNNGV. The CDR3 covers 17 residues. The CDR3 region is CASSLVKRAGGNYGYTF. CDR3 bases: TGTGCCAGCAGCTTAGTAAAACGGGCAGGGGGCAACTATGGCTACACCTTC.

The chain uses TRBV3-1 (or the pseudogene TRBV3-2) and TRBJ1-4; D possibly corresponds to TRBD1 (6 bases). V shed 1 base and J shed 7 bases, with 13 bases lying between them. The germline V gene encodes CDR1 LGHDT and CDR2 YNNKEL (reference sequence). The CDR3 runs to 15 residues. The CDR3 DNA follows: TGTGCCAGCAGCCAAGTAGGGGGAATGGGTGAAAAACTGTTTTTT. Its protein product is CASSQVGGMGEKLFF.